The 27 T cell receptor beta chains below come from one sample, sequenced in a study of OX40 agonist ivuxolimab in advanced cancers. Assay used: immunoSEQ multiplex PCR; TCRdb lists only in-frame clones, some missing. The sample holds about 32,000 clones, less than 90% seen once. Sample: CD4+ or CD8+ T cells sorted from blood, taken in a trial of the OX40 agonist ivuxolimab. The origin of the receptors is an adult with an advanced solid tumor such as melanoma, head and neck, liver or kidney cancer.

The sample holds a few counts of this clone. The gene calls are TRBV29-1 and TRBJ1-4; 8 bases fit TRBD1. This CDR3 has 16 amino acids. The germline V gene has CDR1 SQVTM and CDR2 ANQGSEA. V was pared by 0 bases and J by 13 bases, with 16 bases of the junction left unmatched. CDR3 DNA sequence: TGCAGCGTTGAAGAGAGAGGGACAGGACCCCGCCCCACACTGTTTTTT. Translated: CSVEERGTGPRPTLFF.

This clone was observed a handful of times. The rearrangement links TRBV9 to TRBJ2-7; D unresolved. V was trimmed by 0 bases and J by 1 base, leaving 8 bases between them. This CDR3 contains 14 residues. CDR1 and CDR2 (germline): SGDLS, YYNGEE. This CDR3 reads CASSVGGMSYEQYF. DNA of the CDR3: TGTGCCAGCAGCGTAGGTGGGATGTCCTACGAGCAGTACTTC.

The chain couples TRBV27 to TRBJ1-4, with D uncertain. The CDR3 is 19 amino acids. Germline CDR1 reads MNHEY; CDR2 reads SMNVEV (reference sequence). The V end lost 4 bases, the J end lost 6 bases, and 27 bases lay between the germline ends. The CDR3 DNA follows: TGTGCCAGCAGTTCCCTACGGAGGGAGCGGGCCTTGAAAGATGAAAAACTGTTTTTT. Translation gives CASSSLRRERALKDEKLFF.

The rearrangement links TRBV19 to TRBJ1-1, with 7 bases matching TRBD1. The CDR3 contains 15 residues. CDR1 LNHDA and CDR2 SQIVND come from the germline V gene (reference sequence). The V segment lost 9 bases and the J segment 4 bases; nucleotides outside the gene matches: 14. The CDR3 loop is CASKPDRAVTTEAFF. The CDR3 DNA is TGTGCCAGCAAACCTGACAGGGCCGTTACCACTGAAGCTTTCTTT.

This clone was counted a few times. The CDR3 nucleotides are TGTGCCAGCAGATTAGGCAGGTACAATCAGCCCCAGCATTTT. It yields the protein CASRLGRYNQPQHF. The V call is TRBV28, the J call TRBJ1-5, with D uncertain. Germline lookup yields CDR1 MDHEN and CDR2 SYDVKM. Trimming stripped 6 bases from V and 3 bases from J, with 12 bases between. CDR3 length equals 14 residues.

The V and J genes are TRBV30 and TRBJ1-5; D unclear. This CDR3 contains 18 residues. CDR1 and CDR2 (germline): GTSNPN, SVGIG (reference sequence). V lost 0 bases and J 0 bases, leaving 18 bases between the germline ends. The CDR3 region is CAWSVQGWEEISNQPQHF. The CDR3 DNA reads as TGTGCCTGGAGTGTACAAGGGTGGGAGGAGATTAGCAATCAGCCCCAGCATTTT.

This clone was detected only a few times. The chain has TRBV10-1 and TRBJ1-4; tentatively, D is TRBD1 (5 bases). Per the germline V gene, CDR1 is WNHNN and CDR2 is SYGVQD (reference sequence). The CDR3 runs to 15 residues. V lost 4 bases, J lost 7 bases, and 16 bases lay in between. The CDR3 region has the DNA TGCGCCAGCAGTGGCACGGACATCTCGGGTGAAAAACTGTTTTTT. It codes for CASSGTDISGEKLFF.

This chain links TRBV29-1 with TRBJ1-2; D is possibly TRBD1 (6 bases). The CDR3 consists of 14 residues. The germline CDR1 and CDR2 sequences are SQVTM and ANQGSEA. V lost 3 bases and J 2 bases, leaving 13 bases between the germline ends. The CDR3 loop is CSVDRTQGNYGYTF. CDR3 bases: TGCAGCGTTGACCGGACTCAGGGGAACTATGGCTACACCTTC.

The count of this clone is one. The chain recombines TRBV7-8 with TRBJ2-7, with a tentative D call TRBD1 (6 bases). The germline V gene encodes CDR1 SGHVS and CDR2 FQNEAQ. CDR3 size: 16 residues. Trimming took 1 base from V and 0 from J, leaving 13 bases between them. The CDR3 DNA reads TGTGCCAGCAGCTTAGGGGGACAAGGGGGCTCCTACGAGCAGTACTTC. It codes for CASSLGGQGGSYEQYF.

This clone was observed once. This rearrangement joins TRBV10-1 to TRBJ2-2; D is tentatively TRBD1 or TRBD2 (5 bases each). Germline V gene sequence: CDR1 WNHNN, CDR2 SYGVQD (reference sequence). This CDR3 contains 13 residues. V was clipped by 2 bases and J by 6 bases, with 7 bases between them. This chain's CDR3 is CASSEEGPGELFF. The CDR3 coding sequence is TGCGCCAGCAGTGAGGAGGGACCCGGGGAGCTGTTTTTT.

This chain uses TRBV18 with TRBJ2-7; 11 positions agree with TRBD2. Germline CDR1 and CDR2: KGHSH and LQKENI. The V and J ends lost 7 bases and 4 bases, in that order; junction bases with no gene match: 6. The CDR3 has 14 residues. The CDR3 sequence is CASLGTSGSYEQYF. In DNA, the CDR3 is TGTGCCAGCTTAGGAACTAGCGGGAGTTACGAGCAGTACTTC.

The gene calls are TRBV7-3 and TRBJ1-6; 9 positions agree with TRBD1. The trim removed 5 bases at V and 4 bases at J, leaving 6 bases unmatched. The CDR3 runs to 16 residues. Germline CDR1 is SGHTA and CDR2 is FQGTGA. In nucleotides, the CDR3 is TGTGCCAGCAGCAGAGCGGGACAGGGATATAATTCACCCCTCCACTTT. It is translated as CASSRAGQGYNSPLHF.

The CDR3 DNA is TGTGCCAGCAGCGAGGGCAGCACTCCACAAGAGACCCAGTACTTC. It translates to CASSEGSTPQETQYF. This chain connects TRBV9 to TRBJ2-5, with D unclear. The CDR3 is 15 residues long. The V end lost 3 bases, the J end lost 2 bases, and 14 bases lay between the germline ends. Per the germline V gene, CDR1 is SGDLS and CDR2 is YYNGEE.

Here the CDR3 reads CASSPGTGVSDTQYF. The CDR3 coding sequence is TGTGCCAGCAGTCCCGGGACAGGGGTCTCAGATACGCAGTATTTT. The gene calls are TRBV27 and TRBJ2-3; TRBD1 matches 10 bases. The CDR3 contains 15 residues. The J segment lost 4 bases and the V segment lost 5 bases, leaving 6 bases of the junction unmatched. Germline loops: CDR1 MNHEY, CDR2 SMNVEV (reference sequence).

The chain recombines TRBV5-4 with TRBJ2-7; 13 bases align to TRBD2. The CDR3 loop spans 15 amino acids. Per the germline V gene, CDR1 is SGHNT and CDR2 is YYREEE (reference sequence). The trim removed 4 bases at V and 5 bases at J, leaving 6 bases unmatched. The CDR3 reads CASSRTSGSSHEQYF. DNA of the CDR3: TGTGCCAGCAGCAGGACTAGCGGGAGTTCCCACGAGCAGTACTTC.

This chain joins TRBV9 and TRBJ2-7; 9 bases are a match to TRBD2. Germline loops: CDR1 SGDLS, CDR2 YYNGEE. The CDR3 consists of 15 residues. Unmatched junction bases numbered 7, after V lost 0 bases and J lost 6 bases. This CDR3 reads CASSVDAGGPSEQYF. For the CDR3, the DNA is TGTGCCAGCAGCGTAGACGCGGGAGGGCCCAGCGAGCAGTACTTC.

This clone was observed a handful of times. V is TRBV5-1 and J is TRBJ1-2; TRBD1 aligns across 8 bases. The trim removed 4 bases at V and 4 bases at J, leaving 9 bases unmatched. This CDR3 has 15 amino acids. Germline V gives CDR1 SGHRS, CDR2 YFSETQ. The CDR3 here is CASSPGQGKGYGYTF. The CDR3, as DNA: TGCGCCAGCAGCCCCGGACAGGGAAAGGGCTATGGCTACACCTTC.

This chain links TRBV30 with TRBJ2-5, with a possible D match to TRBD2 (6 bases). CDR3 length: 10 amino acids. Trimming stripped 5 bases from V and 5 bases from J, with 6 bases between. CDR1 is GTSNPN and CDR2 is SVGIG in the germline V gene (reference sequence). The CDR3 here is CAWGGETQYF. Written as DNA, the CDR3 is TGTGCCTGGGGGGGGGAGACCCAGTACTTC.

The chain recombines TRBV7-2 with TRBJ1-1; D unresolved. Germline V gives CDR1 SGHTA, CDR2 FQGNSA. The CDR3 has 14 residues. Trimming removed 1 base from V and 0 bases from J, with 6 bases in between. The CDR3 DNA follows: TGTGCCAGCAGCTTAGAATGGATGAACACTGAAGCTTTCTTT. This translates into CASSLEWMNTEAFF.

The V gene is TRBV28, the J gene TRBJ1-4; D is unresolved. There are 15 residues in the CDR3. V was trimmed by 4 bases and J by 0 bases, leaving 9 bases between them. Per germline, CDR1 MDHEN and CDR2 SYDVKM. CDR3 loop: CASSSRLSTNEKLFF. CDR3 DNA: TGTGCCAGCAGTTCCAGACTTTCAACTAATGAAAAACTGTTTTTT.

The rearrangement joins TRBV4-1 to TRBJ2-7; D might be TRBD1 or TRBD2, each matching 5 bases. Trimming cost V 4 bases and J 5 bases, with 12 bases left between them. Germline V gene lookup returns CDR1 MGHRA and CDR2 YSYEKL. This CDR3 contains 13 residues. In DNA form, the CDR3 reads TGCGCCAGCAGCCCGACGTGGGGGAACGAGCAGTACTTC. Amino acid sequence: CASSPTWGNEQYF.

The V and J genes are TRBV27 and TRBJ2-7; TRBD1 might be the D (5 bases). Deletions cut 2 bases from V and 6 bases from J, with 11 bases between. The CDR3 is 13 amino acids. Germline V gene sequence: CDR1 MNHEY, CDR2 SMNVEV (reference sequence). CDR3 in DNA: TGTGCCAGCAGTTTACCAGGGCAGGGCGAGCAGTACTTC. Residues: CASSLPGQGEQYF.

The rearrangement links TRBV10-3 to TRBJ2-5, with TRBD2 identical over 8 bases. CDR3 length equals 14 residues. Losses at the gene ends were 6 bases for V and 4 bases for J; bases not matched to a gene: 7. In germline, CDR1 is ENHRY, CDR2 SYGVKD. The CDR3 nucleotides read TGTGCCATCAGCCTAGCGGGTGGGGGAGAGACCCAGTACTTC. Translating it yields CAISLAGGGETQYF.

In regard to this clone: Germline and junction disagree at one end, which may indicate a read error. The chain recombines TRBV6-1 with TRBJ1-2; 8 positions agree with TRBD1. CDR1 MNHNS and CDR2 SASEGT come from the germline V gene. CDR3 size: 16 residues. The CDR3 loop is CTSSEYRTGTGYGYTF. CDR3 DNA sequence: TGTACCAGCAGTGAATATCGGACAGGGACGGGCTATGGCTACACCTTC.

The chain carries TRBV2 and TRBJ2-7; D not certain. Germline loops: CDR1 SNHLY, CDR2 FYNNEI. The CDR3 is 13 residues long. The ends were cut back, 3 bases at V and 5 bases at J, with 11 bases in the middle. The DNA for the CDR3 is TGTGCCAGCAGTGACTTCCCAGGCAACGAGCAGTACTTC. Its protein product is CASSDFPGNEQYF.

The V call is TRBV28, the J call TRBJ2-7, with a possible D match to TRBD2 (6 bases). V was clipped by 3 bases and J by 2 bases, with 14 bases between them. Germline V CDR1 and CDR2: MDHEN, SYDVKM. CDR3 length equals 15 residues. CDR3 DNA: TGTGCCAGCAGTTTCATAGGGACTCCCCCCTACGAGCAGTACTTC. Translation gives CASSFIGTPPYEQYF.

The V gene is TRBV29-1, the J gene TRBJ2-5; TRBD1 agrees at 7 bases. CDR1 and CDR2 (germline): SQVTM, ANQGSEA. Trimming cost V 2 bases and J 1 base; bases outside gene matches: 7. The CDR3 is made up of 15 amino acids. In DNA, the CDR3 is TGCAGCGTTGAAAAAAGGGGACAGTTCCAAGAGACCCAGTACTTC. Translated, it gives CSVEKRGQFQETQYF. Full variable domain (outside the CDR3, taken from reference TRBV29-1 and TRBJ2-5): SAVISQKPSRDICQRGTSLTIQCQVDSQVTMMFWYRQQPGQSLTLIATANQGSEATYESGFVIDKFPISRPNLTFSTLTVSNMSPEDSSIYLCSVEKRGQFQETQYFGPGTRLLVL.